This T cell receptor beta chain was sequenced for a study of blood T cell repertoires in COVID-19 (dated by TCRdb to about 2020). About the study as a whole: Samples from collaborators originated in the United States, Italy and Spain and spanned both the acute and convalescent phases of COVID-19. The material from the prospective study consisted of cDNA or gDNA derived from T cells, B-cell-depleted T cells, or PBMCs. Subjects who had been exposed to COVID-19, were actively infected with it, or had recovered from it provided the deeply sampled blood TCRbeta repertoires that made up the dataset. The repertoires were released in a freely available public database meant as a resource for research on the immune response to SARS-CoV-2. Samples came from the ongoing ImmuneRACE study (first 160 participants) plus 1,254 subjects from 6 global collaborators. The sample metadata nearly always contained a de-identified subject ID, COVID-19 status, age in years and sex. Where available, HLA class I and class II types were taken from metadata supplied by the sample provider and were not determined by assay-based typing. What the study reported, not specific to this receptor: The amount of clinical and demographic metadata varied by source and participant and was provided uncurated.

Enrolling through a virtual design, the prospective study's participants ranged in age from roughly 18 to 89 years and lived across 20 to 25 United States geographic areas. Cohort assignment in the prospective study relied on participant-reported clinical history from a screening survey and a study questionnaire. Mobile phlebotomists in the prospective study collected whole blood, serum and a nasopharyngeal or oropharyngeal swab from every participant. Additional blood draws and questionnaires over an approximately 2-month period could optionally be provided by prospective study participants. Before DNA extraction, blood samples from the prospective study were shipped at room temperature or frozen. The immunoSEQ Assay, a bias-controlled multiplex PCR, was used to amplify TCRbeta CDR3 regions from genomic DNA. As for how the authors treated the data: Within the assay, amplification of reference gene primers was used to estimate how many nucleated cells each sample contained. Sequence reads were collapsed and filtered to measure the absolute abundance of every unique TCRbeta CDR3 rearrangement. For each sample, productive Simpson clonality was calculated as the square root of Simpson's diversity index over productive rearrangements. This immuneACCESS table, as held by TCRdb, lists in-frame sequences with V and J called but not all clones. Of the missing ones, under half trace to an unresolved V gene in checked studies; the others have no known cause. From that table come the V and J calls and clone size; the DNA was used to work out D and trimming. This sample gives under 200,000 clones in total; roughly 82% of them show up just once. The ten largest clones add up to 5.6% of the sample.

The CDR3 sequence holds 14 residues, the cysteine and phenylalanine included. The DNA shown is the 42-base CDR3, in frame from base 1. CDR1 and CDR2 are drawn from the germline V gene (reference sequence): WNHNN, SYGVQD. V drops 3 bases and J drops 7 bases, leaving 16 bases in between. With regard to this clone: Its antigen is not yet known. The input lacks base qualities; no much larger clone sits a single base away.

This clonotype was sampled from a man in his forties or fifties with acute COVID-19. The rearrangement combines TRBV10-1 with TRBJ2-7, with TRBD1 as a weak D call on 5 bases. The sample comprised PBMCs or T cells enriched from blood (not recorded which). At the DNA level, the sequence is TGCGCCAGCAGTGATTTTCCCAGGGCGGAAGAGCAGTACTTC. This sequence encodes CASSDFPRAEEQYF.